Below are 22 T cell receptor beta chains sequenced from a single sample in a study of response to subunit inactivated influenza vaccine. TCRdb fed the RT-PCR reads into MiXCR, producing one record per CDR3 protein. The sample includes hundreds of thousands of distinct CDR3 sequences, 15% to 17% of them seen just once. Here the sequenced sample was PBMCs from blood, taken about 11 days after vaccination. The receptors here all came from a man aged 50-60 years who received an inactivated influenza vaccine.

This clonotype appeared a few times. DNA of the CDR3: TGCAGTGCTAGAGTCCCGGGGTGGGCTAGCACAGATACGCAGTATTTT. Protein: CSARVPGWASTDTQYF. The chain combines TRBV20-1 with TRBJ2-3, with a possible D match to TRBD2 (5 bases). Germline-derived CDR1 and CDR2 are DFQATT and SNEGSKA (reference sequence). Trimming stripped 1 base from V and 0 bases from J, with 14 bases between. The CDR3 totals 16 residues.

The V and J genes are TRBV7-2 and TRBJ1-4; 9 bases fit TRBD1. This CDR3 has 14 amino acids. Germline loops: CDR1 SGHTA, CDR2 FQGNSA. The V segment lost 5 bases and the J segment 4 bases; nucleotides outside the gene matches: 2. The CDR3 region is CASSRQGVNEKLFF. In DNA form, the CDR3 reads TGTGCCAGCAGCCGACAGGGGGTTAATGAAAAACTGTTTTTT.

There are a few counts of this clonotype. J is TRBJ2-7 and V is TRBV4-2; TRBD2 matches at 9 bases. In germline, CDR1 is LGHNA, CDR2 YNFKEQ. The CDR3 length is 16 residues. The junction had 7 bases not matched to a gene; V was cut back by 4 bases and J by 0 bases. As DNA, the CDR3 is TGTGCCAGCAGCCGGGATAGCGGGAGTCGCTCCTACGAGCAGTACTTC. Its translation: CASSRDSGSRSYEQYF.

This clonotype has a handful of counts. The chain combines TRBV10-3 with TRBJ1-6, with 9 bases lining up with TRBD1. Germline V gene data show CDR1 as ENHRY and CDR2 as SYGVKD. V was clipped by 6 bases and J by 7 bases; unmatched bases: 4. This CDR3 spans 14 amino acids. The CDR3 bases are TGTGCCATCAGACCGGGACAGGGAAATTCACCCCTCCACTTT. Residues: CAIRPGQGNSPLHF.

The sample holds many counts of this clonotype. V usage is TRBV7-6 and J usage is TRBJ1-4; D possibly corresponds to TRBD1 (5 bases). V was shortened by 5 bases and J by 0 bases, with 10 bases between the two germline ends. The CDR3 length is 15 residues. The germline V gene has CDR1 SGHVS and CDR2 FNYEAQ. The CDR3 DNA reads as TGTGCCAGCAGCCCAAGGGGAGCAACTAATGAAAAACTGTTTTTT. It encodes CASSPRGATNEKLFF.

This clonotype has just a few counts. The rearrangement links TRBV20-1 to TRBJ1-4; no reliable D call. In germline, CDR1 is DFQATT, CDR2 SNEGSKA (reference sequence). The CDR3 is made up of 13 amino acids. Trimming pared 1 base from V and 5 bases from J, leaving 8 bases between. In nucleotides, the CDR3 is TGCAGTGCTAGAGCTACTCTCAATGAAAAACTGTTTTTT. This translates into CSARATLNEKLFF.

V usage is TRBV3-1 and J usage is TRBJ2-3, with D possibly being TRBD2 (5 bases). V was trimmed by 0 bases and J by 1 base, leaving 11 bases between them. There are 16 residues in the CDR3. Per germline, CDR1 LGHDT and CDR2 YNNKEL (reference sequence). The CDR3 loop is CASSQERRARTDTQYF. CDR3 bases: TGTGCCAGCAGCCAAGAAAGGCGGGCTCGCACAGATACGCAGTATTTT.

This clonotype was seen only a few times. The rearrangement uses TRBV11-2 and TRBJ2-7, with 9 bases identical to TRBD2. This CDR3 region has 18 residues. Germline assignment: CDR1 SGHAT and CDR2 FQNNGV. Losses at the gene ends were 5 bases for V and 0 bases for J; bases not matched to a gene: 14. CDR3 region: CASSPVRASGASSYEQYF. CDR3 nucleotides: TGTGCCAGCAGCCCAGTTCGGGCTAGCGGGGCCTCCTCCTACGAGCAGTACTTC.

In this sample, this clonotype turned up a few times. The genes are TRBV5-1 and TRBJ1-2, with a weak D call TRBD1 (5 bases). This CDR3 spans 14 amino acids. Between the trimmed V and J ends, which lost 7 bases and 0 bases, there was a span of 13 bases. Germline-derived CDR1 and CDR2 are SGHRS and YFSETQ. The CDR3 loop reads CASGRDGTNYGYTF. DNA for the CDR3: TGCGCCAGCGGCCGGGACGGGACTAACTATGGCTACACCTTC.

The V and J genes are TRBV11-2 and TRBJ2-5; 8 bases map to TRBD1. CDR3 length: 17 amino acids. CDR1 and CDR2 (germline): SGHAT, FQNNGV. With V trimmed by 1 base and J by 0 bases, 7 bases remained unmatched. CDR3 coding DNA: TGTGCCAGCAGCTTAGGGACAGGGCTAAGGTACCAAGAGACCCAGTACTTC. Its translation is CASSLGTGLRYQETQYF.

This clonotype was seen a few times. The chain recombines TRBV20-1 with TRBJ2-7; 10 nucleotides match TRBD2. After removal of 6 bases from V and 1 base from J, the junction contained 9 bases not matched to a gene. Germline values: CDR1 DFQATT, CDR2 SNEGSKA (reference sequence). The CDR3 has 15 residues. CDR3 coding DNA: TGCAGTGCCACCGGCCTAGCGGGGGTATCCTACGAGCAGTACTTC. This codes for CSATGLAGVSYEQYF.

This clonotype turned up a few times. The CDR3: CASSDHPTPSEQYF. The CDR3 DNA is TGTGCCAGCAGTGACCATCCGACCCCCTCCGAGCAGTACTTC. The rearrangement joins TRBV2 to TRBJ2-7; D is uncertain. V lost 3 bases and J 6 bases, leaving 15 bases between the germline ends. This CDR3 has 14 amino acids. Germline V gene data show CDR1 as SNHLY and CDR2 as FYNNEI.

In this sample, this clonotype turned up a few times. The rearrangement joins TRBV12-3 or TRBV12-4 to TRBJ1-1; D gene unclear. Trimming cost V 2 bases and J 3 bases, with 10 bases left between them. The CDR3 runs 14 residues. The CDR3 loop is CASSLRGSDTEAFF. CDR3 sequence (DNA): TGTGCCAGCAGTTTAAGAGGGTCGGACACTGAAGCTTTCTTT.

Here the CDR3 DNA reads TGTGCCAGCAGCCAGGGGGTCCACGAGCAGTACTTC. This encodes CASSQGVHEQYF. The V and J genes are TRBV7-8 and TRBJ2-7; the match to TRBD1 covers 7 bases. CDR3 length: 12 amino acids. With V trimmed by 5 bases and J by 5 bases, 3 bases remained unmatched. Per germline, CDR1 SGHVS and CDR2 FQNEAQ.

The chain has TRBV28 and TRBJ1-5; no clear D. Germline V gene data show CDR1 as MDHEN and CDR2 as SYDVKM. This CDR3 has 14 amino acids. Trimming removed 6 bases from V and 6 bases from J, with 15 bases in between. The chain's CDR3 is CASSRTTWSQPQHF. The CDR3 coding sequence is TGTGCCAGCAGCCGCACAACCTGGAGTCAGCCCCAGCATTTT. Full variable domain (remainder filled in from reference TRBV28 and TRBJ1-5): DVKVTQSSRYLVKRTGEKVFLECVQDMDHENMFWYRQDPGLGLRLIYFSYDVKMKEKGDIPEGYSVSREKKERFSLILESASTNQTSMYLCASSRTTWSQPQHFGDGTRLSIL.

This clonotype has just a few counts. The chain carries TRBV5-1 and TRBJ2-2, with D possibly being TRBD2 (6 bases). Germline V gives CDR1 SGHRS, CDR2 YFSETQ. With 0 bases removed from V and 5 bases from J, the gap between germline ends came to 14 bases. The CDR3 is made up of 16 amino acids. CDR3 amino acids: CASSLGDSRPTGELFF. In DNA form, the CDR3 reads TGCGCCAGCAGCTTGGGGGACTCCCGTCCGACCGGGGAGCTGTTTTTT.

This clonotype was detected a few times. The V call is TRBV7-8, the J call TRBJ2-1; D ambiguous. The germline CDR1 and CDR2 sequences are SGHVS and FQNEAQ. This CDR3 has 15 residues. The germline V and J ends were trimmed by 5 bases and 6 bases, with 17 bases remaining between them. The CDR3: CASSPIRATSNEQFF. The CDR3 region has the DNA TGTGCCAGCAGCCCGATTAGGGCTACCAGCAATGAGCAGTTCTTC.

This clonotype was detected a few times. The rearrangement joins TRBV4-1 to TRBJ1-1; TRBD1 aligns across 8 bases. The CDR3 spans 15 residues. Germline CDR1 and CDR2: MGHRA and YSYEKL. Germline trimming cut 2 bases from V and 4 bases from J; bases unmatched to any gene: 6. The CDR3 loop is CASSQQGAWITEAFF. The CDR3 nucleotides read TGCGCCAGCAGCCAACAGGGGGCGTGGATCACTGAAGCTTTCTTT.

This clonotype was observed a handful of times. The chain is built from TRBV28 and TRBJ2-1; D unresolved. Germline assignment: CDR1 MDHEN and CDR2 SYDVKM. This CDR3 has 16 residues. V was pared by 3 bases and J by 5 bases, with 17 bases between. The CDR3 reads CASSFLRILRDNEQFF. CDR3 nucleotides: TGTGCCAGCAGTTTTTTACGAATCCTTAGGGACAATGAGCAGTTCTTC.

This clonotype was counted at least ten times. V gene TRBV29-1 combines with J gene TRBJ2-5; TRBD1 agrees at 7 bases. From germline, CDR1 is SQVTM and CDR2 ANQGSEA. This CDR3 is 17 amino acids long. V dropped 0 bases and J dropped 4; count of bases not matched to a gene: 14. CDR3 sequence (DNA): TGCAGCGTTGAAGACTCCACAGTGACAGGGAGTTTAGAGACCCAGTACTTC. Protein: CSVEDSTVTGSLETQYF.

This chain connects TRBV11-3 to TRBJ1-1, with D maybe TRBD1 (5 bases). The germline V gene has CDR1 SGHNT and CDR2 YENEEA. CDR3 length: 13 residues. V shed 4 bases and J shed 7 bases, with 13 bases lying between them. CDR3: CASSSTERHEAFF. CDR3 nucleotide sequence: TGTGCCAGCAGCTCGACAGAGCGTCATGAAGCTTTCTTT. The whole variable domain, remainder taken from reference TRBV11-3 and TRBJ1-1, is EAGVVQSPRYKIIEKKQPVAFWCNPISGHNTLYWYLQNLGQGPELLIRYENEEAVDDSQLPKDRFSAERLKGVDSTLKIQPAELGDSAVYLCASSSTERHEAFFGQGTRLTVV.

This sequence joins TRBV6-1 and TRBJ2-1; D ambiguous. Per the germline V gene, CDR1 is MNHNS and CDR2 is SASEGT. Trimming took off 5 bases at V and 5 bases at J, with 13 bases between the two ends. The CDR3 spans 14 residues. The CDR3 sequence is CASSMGSLNNEQFF. The CDR3 coding sequence is TGTGCCAGCAGTATGGGAAGTTTAAACAATGAGCAGTTCTTC.